This TCR beta chain is drawn from a study of shared clonotypes between healthy human individuals. The study, taken as a whole, reports: Blood alone was sampled, and tissue repertoires likely differ. Across a handful of donors, naive CD4 shared roughly 5%, naive CD8 around 3.5%, memory CD4 roughly 2.1%, memory CD8 about 0.4%. Some clonotypes were shared by all four sorted-subset donors, while others were not shared. The non-shared ones had lower generation probabilities than the shared ones.

On this clone itself: Its antigen is undetermined.

Assay: immunoSEQ multiplex PCR; the TCRdb copy retains only in-frame clones and omits some. The sample holds more than 1,200,000 clones; approximately 98.5% are singletons and the top ten take about 0.35%. Trimming took 5 bases from V and 2 from J; bases not matched to a gene: 7. The V gene's germline CDR1 is MNHEY and CDR2 SMNVEV (reference sequence). This CDR3 is built from 15 residues. Sequencing input: naive CD4+ T cells sorted from blood. As for subset: CD45RA+ positively selected. The sequence derives from a man between 25 and 39 years old in good health. The chain uses TRBV27 and TRBJ2-7, with 9 positions matching TRBD2. CDR3 nucleotides: TGTGCCAGCAGTCCAGTAGCGGGAGCCGCCTACGAGCAGTACTTC. This sequence encodes CASSPVAGAAYEQYF.